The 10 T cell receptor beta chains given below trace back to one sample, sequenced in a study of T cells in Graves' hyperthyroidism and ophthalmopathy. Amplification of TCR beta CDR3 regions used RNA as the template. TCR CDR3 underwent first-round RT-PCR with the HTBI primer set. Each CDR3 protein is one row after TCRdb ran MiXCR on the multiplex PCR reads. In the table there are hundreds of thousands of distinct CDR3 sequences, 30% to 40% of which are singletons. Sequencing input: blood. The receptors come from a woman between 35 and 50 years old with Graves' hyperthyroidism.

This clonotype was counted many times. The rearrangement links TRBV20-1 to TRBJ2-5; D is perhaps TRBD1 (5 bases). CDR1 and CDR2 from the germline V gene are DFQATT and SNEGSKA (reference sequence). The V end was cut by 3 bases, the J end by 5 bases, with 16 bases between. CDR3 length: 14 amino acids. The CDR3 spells CSARRGHLRETQYF. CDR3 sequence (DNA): TGCAGTGCTAGGCGCGGACACCTAAGGGAGACCCAGTACTTC.

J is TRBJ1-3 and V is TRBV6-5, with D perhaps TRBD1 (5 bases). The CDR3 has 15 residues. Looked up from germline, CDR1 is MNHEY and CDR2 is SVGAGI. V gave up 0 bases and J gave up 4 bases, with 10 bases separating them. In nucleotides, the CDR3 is TGTGCCAGCAGTTACTCTAGGGACGCCGGAAACACCATATATTTT. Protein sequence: CASSYSRDAGNTIYF.

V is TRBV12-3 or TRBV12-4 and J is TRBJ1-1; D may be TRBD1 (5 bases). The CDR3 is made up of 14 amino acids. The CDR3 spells CASGWGGGDTEAFF. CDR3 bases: TGTGCTAGTGGTTGGGGTGGGGGGGACACTGAAGCTTTCTTT.

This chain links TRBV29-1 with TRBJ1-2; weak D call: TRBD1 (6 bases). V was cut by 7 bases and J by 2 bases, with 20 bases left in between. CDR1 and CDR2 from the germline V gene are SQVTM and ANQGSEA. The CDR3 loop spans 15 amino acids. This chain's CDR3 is CSGVGGDTRNYGYTF. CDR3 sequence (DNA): TGCAGCGGGGTTGGTGGGGACACCAGAAACTATGGCTACACCTTC.

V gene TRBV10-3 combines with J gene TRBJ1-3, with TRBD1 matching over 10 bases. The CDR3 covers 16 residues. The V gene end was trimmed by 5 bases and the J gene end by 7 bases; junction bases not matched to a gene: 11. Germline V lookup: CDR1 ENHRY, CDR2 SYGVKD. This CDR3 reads CAISMGQGNFLNTIYF. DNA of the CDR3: TGTGCCATCAGTATGGGACAGGGGAACTTTTTGAACACCATATATTTT.

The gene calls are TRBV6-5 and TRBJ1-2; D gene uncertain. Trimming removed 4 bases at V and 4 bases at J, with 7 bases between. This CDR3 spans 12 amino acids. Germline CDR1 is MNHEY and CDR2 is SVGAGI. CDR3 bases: TGTGCCAGCAGTTCTACCCGCTATGGCTACACCTTC. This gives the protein CASSSTRYGYTF.

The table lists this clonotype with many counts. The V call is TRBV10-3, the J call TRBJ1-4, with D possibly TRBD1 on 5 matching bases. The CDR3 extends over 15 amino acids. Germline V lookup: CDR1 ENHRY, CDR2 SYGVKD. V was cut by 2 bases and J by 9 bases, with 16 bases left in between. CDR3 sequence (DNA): TGTGCCATCAGTGAGCCGACGGGGGAGAGAAAAAAACTGTTTTTT. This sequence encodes CAISEPTGERKKLFF.

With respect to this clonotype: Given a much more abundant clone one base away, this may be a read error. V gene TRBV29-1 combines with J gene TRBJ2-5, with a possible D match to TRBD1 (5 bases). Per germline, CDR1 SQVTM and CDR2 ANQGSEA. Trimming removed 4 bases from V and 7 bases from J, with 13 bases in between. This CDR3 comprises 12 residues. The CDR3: CSVGGAGGTQYF. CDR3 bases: TGCAGCGTTGGTGGGGCCGGTGGGACCCAGTACTTC. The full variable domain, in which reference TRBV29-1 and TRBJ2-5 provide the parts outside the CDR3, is SAVISQKPSRDICQRGTSLTIQCQVDSQVTMMFWYRQQPGQSLTLIATANQGSEATYESGFVIDKFPISRPNLTFSTLTVSNMSPEDSSIYLCSVGGAGGTQYFGPGTRLLVL.

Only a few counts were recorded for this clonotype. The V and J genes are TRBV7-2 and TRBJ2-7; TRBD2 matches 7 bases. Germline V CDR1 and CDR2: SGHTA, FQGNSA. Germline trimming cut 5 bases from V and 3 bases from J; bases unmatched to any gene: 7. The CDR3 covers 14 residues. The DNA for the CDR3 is TGTGCCAGCAGCCAAGATGGGGGGGACTACGAGCAGTACTTC. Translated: CASSQDGGDYEQYF.

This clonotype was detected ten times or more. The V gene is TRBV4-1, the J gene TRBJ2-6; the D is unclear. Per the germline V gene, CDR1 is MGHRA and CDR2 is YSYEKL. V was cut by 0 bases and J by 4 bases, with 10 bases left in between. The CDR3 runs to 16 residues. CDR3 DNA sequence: TGCGCCAGCAGCCAAGATACGGAGCGCGGGGCCAACGTCCTGACTTTC. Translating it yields CASSQDTERGANVLTF.